Detailed here is one T cell receptor (beta chain). Its antigen is not identified. This specimen comes from a study of cytomegalovirus exposure and HLA in healthy donors. Looking at the study overall: Per a later analysis, the roughly 670 first-cohort and approximately 120 validation repertoires shared one platform. Study-wide findings and caveats: As was reported, the classifier diagnosed cytomegalovirus status with high specificity and sensitivity. It was about 150 TCR beta chains that were listed as cytomegalovirus-associated. Subsequent analysis found a tendency for first-cohort TCR clusters to co-occur within the 90 to 150 validation repertoires.

The table came from immunoSEQ multiplex PCR; TCRdb's copy has only in-frame clones and leaves some out. Of roughly 76,000 clones listed, approximately 93% are singletons. Germline CDR1 reads SQVTM; CDR2 reads ANQGSEA. CDR3 size: 11 residues. Trimming removed 6 bases from V and 3 bases from J; junction bases left unmatched: 2. V and J are TRBV29-1 and TRBJ2-7, with 7 bases that match TRBD1. Sequencing was carried out using PBMCs. The sequence derives from a young man in good health and CMV-seropositive. The CDR3 loop reads CSVRGYYEQYF. Written as DNA, the CDR3 is TGCAGCGTCAGGGGGTACTACGAGCAGTACTTC.